Below are 7 T cell receptor beta chains sequenced from a single sample in a study of neoadjuvant anti-PD-1 for oral cavity cancer. Using immunoSEQ multiplex PCR, the repertoire was profiled, and TCRdb retains in-frame clones only, with some absent. The repertoire holds about 42,000 clones, with 77% as singletons. Documented time point: after neoadjuvant nivolumab, at surgical resection. Sequencing was performed on PBMCs, taken after nivolumab (anti-PD-1) treatment. Receptors were obtained from a person aged 35-79 years with oral cavity squamous cell carcinoma.

The V gene is TRBV2, the J gene TRBJ1-5; the D gene is possibly TRBD1 (5 bases). Per germline, CDR1 SNHLY and CDR2 FYNNEI. Between the trimmed V and J ends, which lost 7 bases and 4 bases, there was a span of 17 bases. This CDR3 has 15 residues. The CDR3 region is CASTPTGALNQPQHF. In nucleotides, the CDR3 is TGTGCCAGCACCCCCACCGGGGCCCTAAATCAGCCCCAGCATTTT.

The chain employs TRBV6-6 and TRBJ2-5, with 8 bases that match TRBD2. The trim removed 4 bases at V and 4 bases at J, leaving 8 bases unmatched. From germline, CDR1 is MNHNY and CDR2 SVGAGI (reference sequence). CDR3 length: 15 amino acids. CDR3: CASSFPSGGRETQYF. The DNA for the CDR3 is TGTGCCAGCAGTTTCCCAAGCGGGGGCCGAGAGACCCAGTACTTC.

The genes are TRBV11-2 and TRBJ1-1, with D possibly matching TRBD1 (5 bases). V gave up 4 bases and J gave up 4 bases, with 10 bases separating them. From germline, CDR1 is SGHAT and CDR2 FQNNGV. There are 13 residues in the CDR3. Here the CDR3 DNA reads TGTGCCAGCAGCTCGGTGACAGTCACTGAAGCTTTCTTT. This sequence encodes CASSSVTVTEAFF.

CDR3 nucleotides: TGTGCCAGCAGCGGAGGGACAGGGCTTACTGGGGCCAACGTCCTGACTTTC. This sequence encodes CASSGGTGLTGANVLTF. V gene TRBV7-2 combines with J gene TRBJ2-6; 9 nucleotides agree with TRBD1. The trim removed 5 bases at V and 2 bases at J, leaving 7 bases unmatched. The CDR3 runs 17 residues. The germline CDR1 and CDR2 sequences are SGHTA and FQGNSA.

This clone was picked up a small number of times. The V gene is TRBV6-5, the J gene TRBJ2-7; 9 bases map to TRBD1. Trimming took 2 bases from V and 4 from J; bases not matched to a gene: 6. Germline CDR1 is MNHEY and CDR2 is SVGAGI. This CDR3 region has 15 residues. CDR3 sequence: CASSYTDRGAYEQYF. The CDR3 coding sequence is TGTGCCAGCAGTTACACTGACAGGGGGGCTTACGAGCAGTACTTC.

The rearrangement joins TRBV9 to TRBJ2-2; D is perhaps TRBD1 (6 bases). Germline V lookup: CDR1 SGDLS, CDR2 YYNGEE. CDR3 size: 14 residues. V lost 4 bases and J 5 bases, leaving 12 bases between the germline ends. Here the CDR3 reads CASSPRQVTGELFF. Written as DNA, the CDR3 is TGTGCCAGCAGCCCCCGACAGGTTACCGGGGAGCTGTTTTTT.

This clone showed up just a few times. The chain couples TRBV30 to TRBJ1-1, with TRBD1 as a possible D gene (6 bases). Germline CDR1 reads GTSNPN; CDR2 reads SVGIG (reference sequence). V lost 3 bases to trimming and J lost 5 bases, with 7 bases between them. CDR3 length equals 11 residues. The CDR3 sequence is CAWRGQTEAFF. In DNA, the CDR3 is TGTGCCTGGAGAGGACAGACTGAAGCTTTCTTT.